The present TCR beta chain was sequenced within a study of cytomegalovirus exposure and HLA in healthy donors (TCRdb year 2017). Background on the whole study: According to an earlier analysis of 587 of the donors, about 170 million T cells yielded some 110 million unique TCR beta sequences and more than 250 Gb of sequence data. Approximately 300 gigabases of sequencing data and roughly 80 million unique TCR sequences made up an early release that covered 640 HLA-typed donors. Among the roughly 380 genotyped donors, under 90% belonged to the genetic ancestry cluster associated with self-reported Caucasian donors. The study was designed to test whether signatures of past pathogen exposure could be identified by cataloging public T cell receptors. Using immunosequencing, the study profiled T cell repertoires from 550 to 750 subjects and related those repertoires to cytomegalovirus serostatus. Besides the first cohort of 550 to 750 subjects, a separate validation cohort made up of 120 different subjects was used. To predict cytomegalovirus infection status, the study brought together high-throughput TCR immunosequencing, statistical association of individual TCRs with disease status, and machine learning. To study patterns of TCR occurrence, a later analysis re-analyzed previously published TCR beta repertoires from several hundred donors and added high-resolution HLA genotyping. The later analysis used no new phenotypic data to find candidate immune exposures, relying instead on TCR beta sequences and their occurrence across donors. An earlier analysis of 587 of the donors used high-throughput TCR beta sequencing to judge whether each TCR beta V gene segment behaved as functional or pseudogenic. Donor age, sex, ethnicity and CMV serostatus were compiled alongside the repertoire data. In a later genetic analysis, genome-wide SNP genotypes for about 65% of the roughly 670 donors were used, and that subset was treated as a discovery cohort. Every discovery cohort repertoire had been produced on one sequencing platform. Both class I and class II loci were covered by HLA typing, at four-digit resolution. The number of donors typed differed by locus, with about 629-630 for A, B, C, DRB1 and DQB1, about 500 for DQA1, over 600 for DPA1, and around 450 for DPB1. A handful of DR-DQ haplotypes were handled as single units for association and clustering because linkage in the cohort was strong. Across under 500 genotyped donors of the cohort, an average of 235,054 unique TCR beta nucleotide sequences per donor were sequenced, and 15% to 20% of those sequences were non-productive. Paper-wide results and their limitations: In a later analysis, around 15,000 TCR beta sequences were associated with specific HLA alleles at a false discovery rate of 0.05. The 87-base-pair reads could not distinguish some IMGT-functional V segments, including TRBV6-2 and TRBV6-3, so those segments were excluded. Broadly in line with IMGT annotations, most TCR beta V segments showed up in productive rearrangements about 87% or about 30% of the time in an earlier analysis of roughly 590 of the donors. Several of the top co-occurrence clusters appeared to be linked to parvovirus B19, influenza, CMV and Epstein-Barr virus, according to a later analysis. The classifier was reported to diagnose cytomegalovirus status with high specificity and sensitivity in both the original and validation cohorts. A further reported finding was that TCR beta sequences accurately predicted the HLA-A and HLA-B alleles for most subjects in the first cohort. This cohort had only TCR beta chains sequenced, and the lack of alpha or paired-chain data limited which features could be detected. Because counts were too low, approximately 15 rarely observed V segments, including chromosome 9 orphons, were excluded from the earlier analysis of a few hundred of the donors. According to a later analysis, TCR association rates differed among HLA loci, with DRB1 alleles showing the most associated TCRs and HLA-C alleles showing the fewest. Most CMV-associated TCR beta chains appeared to be HLA-restricted in a later analysis, and the HLA associations seemed to be driven largely by CMV exposure. In vitro tests confirmed that a few of the cytomegalovirus-associated TCR beta chains recognize cytomegalovirus antigens. While some public TCRs were present in many individuals, most TCR sequences turned up only very rarely across donors. An association between a missense DCLRE1C variant and V-gene and J-gene trimming of TCR beta chains was found in a later genetic analysis and replicated in an independent cohort. For the cohort, immune exposure information was limited to CMV serostatus. Sequencing depth was assumed to be roughly uniform across donors in the presence/absence analyses, though that assumption may not hold. The authors suggested that the approach could potentially be extended to other disease states and immunological phenotypes. A cluster of highly shared sequence variants was judged likely to be a technical artifact of the sequencing pipeline. Because HLA typing was unavailable for some donors at each locus, only the typed subset was used in association tests. In a later analysis, HLA-associated TCR beta chains showed more clonal expansion and lower generation probabilities than non-associated chains that were equally common. The study gave a list of some 150 TCR beta chains associated with cytomegalovirus. Correlated functional status among segregating V segments might be attributable to linkage disequilibrium, but an unknown experimental factor could not be ruled out. According to a later genetic analysis, donors in an Asian-associated ancestry cluster had fewer N-insertions in productive TCRs than the roughly 660-donor mean. Assigning TCR associations to individual alleles was difficult when HLA alleles, especially DR and DQ, strongly co-occurred.

Preparation of the library involved the immunoSEQ multiplex PCR assay. A mixture of 60 forward primers for TCR Vbeta segments and 13 reverse primers for TCR Jbeta segments was used in the multiplex PCR. Amplification of the CDR3 region of rearranged TCR beta genes was performed with a multiplex PCR assay on genomic DNA. The Illumina HiSeq System was used to sequence the amplified TCR beta libraries as 87-base-pair reads. The authors' pipeline ran thus. Across the 700 or so repertoires, a later analysis counted tens of millions of unique TCR beta chains, roughly 11 million of which were shared by at least two donors. Raw reads were error-corrected and collapsed into unique sequences with a nearest-neighbor algorithm that merged closely related sequences to remove PCR and sequencing errors. To assign V, D and J gene segments, CDR3 sequences were aligned to IMGT reference sequences. Each retained sequence needed at least a six-nucleotide match to both a V gene segment and a J gene segment. A rearrangement was called productive if the CDR3 had no stop codons and remained in frame with V and J, and every other rearrangement was called non-productive. Following IMGT convention, CDR3 was defined as the stretch from the second conserved V-encoded cysteine to the conserved J-encoded phenylalanine. In an earlier analysis of roughly 610 of the donors, sequences lacking an unambiguous match to a single V gene segment were excluded. In an earlier analysis of almost 600 of the donors, a V segment was called functional when productive rearrangements were above 56.7%, and segregating when the standard deviation between donors exceeded 5%. A statistical classification framework was built to diagnose cytomegalovirus status from the catalog of TCR beta chain sequences. V and J gene assignment, in a later analysis, came from comparing TCR nucleotide sequences with IMGT/GENE-DB human TR gene sequences. Using the TCRdist pipeline, a later analysis assigned CDR3 sequences along with most-parsimonious VDJ recombination scenarios. In a later analysis, every TCR beta chain was defined by the combination of its CDR3 amino acid sequence and its V-gene family, and reads without a unique V-gene family were dropped. To address suspected cross-contamination and a sequencing artifact, a later analysis removed some 620 highly shared, low-generation-probability nucleotide sequences. In a later analysis, a clonal expansion index for each public chain was calculated from normalized within-repertoire ranks of inferred template counts. In a later analysis, generation probabilities were computed with a VDJ recombination model fitted to out-of-frame rearrangements, and the resulting probabilities were checked against IGoR. Hypergeometric tests were used in a later analysis to score TCR-TCR, TCR-HLA and TCR-CMV co-occurrence, with a repertoire-size bias correction applied to the TCR pairs. To estimate false discovery rates, a later analysis permuted the HLA or CMV assignments 20 times. In a later analysis, co-occurring TCRs were grouped with DBSCAN, and TCRdist sequence similarity was added when clustering was performed within HLA-allele-positive subsets. Repertoires with fewer than 30,000 or more than 120,000 public chains, plus five repertoires with anomalous nucleotide sharing, were excluded from co-occurrence clustering. Not all clones reach the TCRdb copy of this immuneACCESS table, which keeps in-frame sequences only. Checked studies attribute under half of the gap to unresolved V genes and leave the rest unexplained. V and J calls and clone size are given by that table; D and trimming were obtained from the DNA. Here the sample has over 110,000 clones; about 80% occur a single time. The ten biggest clones cover 1% to 1.5% of the sample.

As concerns this clone: Its antigen has not been determined. No base quality information exists; no much larger clone differs at one position.

The junction shows trimming of 4 bases on V and 6 bases on J, and the gene matches do not reach 9 bases of it. The germline V gene encodes CDR1 LGHNA and CDR2 YSLEER. The CDR3 has 16 amino acids, counting the end cysteine and phenylalanine. Of the read, only the CDR3 DNA is kept; its 48 bases are in frame from base 1. The cohort comprised some 730 healthy bone marrow donors. Cohort members were all nominally healthy when sampled, although unrecorded immune exposures were likely present. The donor tested CMV seropositive and was one of the 289 seropositive cohort members. A peripheral blood sample was collected from each donor, and TCR beta sequencing was performed on peripheral blood mononuclear cells. The Qiagen DNeasy Blood Extraction Kit was used to extract genomic DNA from the blood cell samples.

The sample taken for sequencing was PBMCs. The chain joins TRBV4-3 to TRBJ1-4, with 9 junctional bases fitting TRBD1. This TCR came from a male donor in good health and CMV-seropositive. The DNA reads TGCGCCAGCAGCCTACAAATAACAGGGGGCTATGAAAAACTGTTTTTT. Translated, this is CASSLQITGGYEKLFF.